Each of the 19 T cell receptor beta chains below was sequenced from the same sample in a study of cytomegalovirus exposure and HLA in healthy donors. The PCR used 60 Vbeta and 13 Jbeta primers. The repertoire was sequenced with immunoSEQ multiplex PCR; TCRdb's copy has only in-frame clones and lacks some. The data hold roughly 250,000 clones, with about 66% observed a single time. The sequenced sample was PBMCs. Source of these receptors: a female donor in good health and CMV-seronegative.

The gene calls are TRBV27 and TRBJ2-7, with D possibly TRBD1 on 5 matching bases. The CDR3 contains 14 residues. The V gene lost 0 bases and the J gene lost 1 base, with 7 bases spanning the gap. Germline loops: CDR1 MNHEY, CDR2 SMNVEV (reference sequence). The DNA of the CDR3 is TGTGCCAGCAGTTTATCGACAGATTCCTACGAGCAGTACTTC. The encoded protein is CASSLSTDSYEQYF.

V is TRBV5-6 and J is TRBJ2-1, with a possible D match to TRBD2 (6 bases). Trimming took off 4 bases at V and 8 bases at J, with 16 bases between the two ends. The CDR3 length is 14 residues. The germline V gene has CDR1 SGHDT and CDR2 YYEEEE. For the CDR3, the DNA is TGTGCCAGCAGCCTGGGGGGTAGGGGCTATGAGCAGTTCTTC. It yields the protein CASSLGGRGYEQFF.

This chain connects TRBV6-5 to TRBJ2-7; TRBD1 might be the D (5 bases). The ends were cut back, 8 bases at V and 1 base at J, with 12 bases in the middle. Germline lookup yields CDR1 MNHEY and CDR2 SVGAGI. The CDR3 contains 13 residues. The CDR3 region has the DNA TGTGCCAGCTCCAAAAGGGGTTCCTACGAGCAGTACTTC. This translates into CASSKRGSYEQYF.

The CDR3 spells CASSPGLANEQFF. Written as DNA, the CDR3 is TGTGCCAGCAGCCCCGGACTAGCGAATGAGCAGTTCTTC. The chain carries TRBV27 and TRBJ2-1, with 9 bases lining up with TRBD2. The V gene end was trimmed by 6 bases and the J gene end by 7 bases; junction bases not matched to a gene: 4. Germline V gives CDR1 MNHEY, CDR2 SMNVEV (reference sequence). The CDR3 spans 13 residues.

This sequence joins TRBV23-1 and TRBJ2-2; D might be TRBD1 (6 bases). TRBV23-1 is treated as an ORF (open reading frame) with a function not yet certain. CDR3 length equals 16 residues. The V end lost 2 bases, the J end lost 0 bases, and 10 bases lay between the germline ends. Here the CDR3 DNA reads TGCGCCAGCAGTCAAGGGACAAAGCCGAACACCGGGGAGCTGTTTTTT. This encodes CASSQGTKPNTGELFF.

The chain is built from TRBV28 and TRBJ2-7, with TRBD2 matching 11 bases. V shed 5 bases, J shed 3 bases, and the junction held 6 bases outside the gene matches. CDR1 and CDR2 (germline): MDHEN, SYDVKM. This CDR3 spans 15 amino acids. For the CDR3, the DNA is TGTGCCAGCAGTAGATTGCTAGCGGGAGGCTACGAGCAGTACTTC. This translates into CASSRLLAGGYEQYF.

The chain couples TRBV5-8 to TRBJ1-2; TRBD1 matches 7 bases. The CDR3 covers 16 residues. Unmatched junction bases numbered 9, after V lost 3 bases and J lost 1 base. Germline CDR1 SGHTS, CDR2 YDEGEE. This CDR3 is CASSSATGTVNYGYTF. DNA of the CDR3: TGTGCCAGCAGCTCCGCTACCGGGACAGTTAACTATGGCTACACCTTC.

The chain carries TRBV28 and TRBJ2-7; 15 nucleotides agree with TRBD2. Germline CDR1 MDHEN, CDR2 SYDVKM. This CDR3 contains 19 residues. V dropped 1 base and J dropped 0; count of bases not matched to a gene: 7. The CDR3 DNA reads as TGTGCCAGCAGTTTATTCATCGGACTAGCGGGGGGGAGCTCCTACGAGCAGTACTTC. Amino acids: CASSLFIGLAGGSSYEQYF. Complete variable domain (other parts from reference TRBV28 and TRBJ2-7): DVKVTQSSRYLVKRTGEKVFLECVQDMDHENMFWYRQDPGLGLRLIYFSYDVKMKEKGDIPEGYSVSREKKERFSLILESASTNQTSMYLCASSLFIGLAGGSSYEQYFGPGTRLTVT.

V is TRBV5-1 and J is TRBJ2-7; 11 bases align to TRBD1. The CDR3 consists of 16 residues. V shed 2 bases and J 0 bases; nucleotides not matched to a gene: 4. The germline V gene has CDR1 SGHRS and CDR2 YFSETQ. The DNA for the CDR3 is TGCGCCAGCAGCTTACCGGGACAGGGGGTCTCCTACGAGCAGTACTTC. It is translated as CASSLPGQGVSYEQYF.

The V and J genes are TRBV18 and TRBJ2-7, with D perhaps TRBD1 (6 bases). The CDR3 runs to 13 residues. Germline CDR1 KGHSH, CDR2 LQKENI. With 3 bases removed from V and 6 bases from J, the gap between germline ends came to 12 bases. The CDR3 region is CASSPYTGFEQYF. The CDR3 nucleotides read TGTGCCAGCTCACCGTACACAGGGTTCGAGCAGTACTTC.

The gene calls are TRBV5-1 and TRBJ1-2; D might be TRBD1 (6 bases). Germline V gene sequence: CDR1 SGHRS, CDR2 YFSETQ. This CDR3 is built from 14 residues. Trimming took off 2 bases at V and 2 bases at J, with 10 bases between the two ends. CDR3 sequence reads: CASSFGGPNYGYTF. The CDR3 DNA is TGCGCCAGCAGCTTCGGGGGGCCCAACTATGGCTACACCTTC.

This clone was recorded a few times. The rearrangement links TRBV5-1 to TRBJ2-7, with TRBD2 matching 10 bases. CDR3 size: 17 residues. Germline V lookup: CDR1 SGHRS, CDR2 YFSETQ. The V and J ends lost 2 bases and 0 bases, in that order; junction bases with no gene match: 8. The CDR3 region has the DNA TGCGCCAGCAGCTTTACGGGACTAGCGATTAGCTCCTACGAGCAGTACTTC. Translated: CASSFTGLAISSYEQYF.

The rearrangement joins TRBV10-3 to TRBJ1-5, with D possibly matching TRBD1 (6 bases). Germline lookup yields CDR1 ENHRY and CDR2 SYGVKD. V shed 6 bases and J shed 7 bases, with 13 bases lying between them. This CDR3 is 13 amino acids long. In DNA form, the CDR3 reads TGTGCCATCAGCGACAGGCTTGGCCAGCCCCAGCATTTT. Its protein is CAISDRLGQPQHF.

The gene calls are TRBV28 and TRBJ2-7, with unresolved D. This CDR3 contains 11 residues. The V end lost 6 bases, the J end lost 4 bases, and 7 bases lay between the germline ends. CDR1 is MDHEN and CDR2 is SYDVKM in the germline V gene. CDR3 bases: TGTGCCAGCAGCCCTAAGTACGAGCAGTACTTC. Protein product: CASSPKYEQYF.

The rearrangement uses TRBV29-1 and TRBJ1-3, with TRBD1 matching 7 bases. The length of the CDR3 is 13 residues. Germline V lookup: CDR1 SQVTM, CDR2 ANQGSEA. With 4 bases clipped from V and 3 bases from J, the junction kept 3 bases outside the gene matches. The CDR3 sequence is CSVASGGGNTIYF. The CDR3 DNA is TGCAGCGTTGCATCAGGGGGTGGAAACACCATATATTTT.

This clone was seen only once. CDR3 DNA: TGTGCCAGTAGTATGACGCTAGCGGGAAGGAATACGCAGTATTTT. Protein product: CASSMTLAGRNTQYF. The chain carries TRBV19 and TRBJ2-3; 9 bases agree with TRBD2. Germline V gene lookup returns CDR1 LNHDA and CDR2 SQIVND (reference sequence). The CDR3 consists of 15 residues. Trimming removed 3 bases from V and 7 bases from J; junction bases left unmatched: 8.

Here the CDR3 DNA reads TGTGCCAGCAGCATTAGCGGGAGGGCCATAAATGAGCAGTTCTTC. Translation: CASSISGRAINEQFF. This sequence joins TRBV7-2 and TRBJ2-1; 11 bases align to TRBD2. CDR3 length: 15 amino acids. Germline V gives CDR1 SGHTA, CDR2 FQGNSA. V lost 5 bases to trimming and J lost 7 bases; unmatched junction nucleotides: 7.

The rearrangement links TRBV19 to TRBJ1-1, with D perhaps matching TRBD1 (6 bases). Germline V gene data show CDR1 as LNHDA and CDR2 as SQIVND (reference sequence). V dropped 3 bases and J dropped 3 bases, with 14 bases sitting between them. The CDR3 totals 15 residues. The CDR3 is CASSIAGGGHTEAFF. DNA for the CDR3: TGTGCCAGTAGTATTGCCGGCGGGGGGCACACTGAAGCTTTCTTT. Together with reference TRBV19 and TRBJ1-1, the CDR3 gives the full variable domain: DGGITQSPKYLFRKEGQNVTLSCEQNLNHDAMYWYRQDPGQGLRLIYYSQIVNDFQKGDIAEGYSVSREKKESFPLTVTSAQKNPTAFYLCASSIAGGGHTEAFFGQGTRLTVV.

The chain recombines TRBV30 with TRBJ2-5; D might be TRBD2 (5 bases). The J call is uncertain, as TRBJ2-7 better fits the DNA end. Germline V lookup: CDR1 GTSNPN, CDR2 SVGIG (reference sequence). This CDR3 has 14 amino acids. CDR3 bases: TGTGCCTGGAGTGTCCCTTTGATTGGAGGCGAGCAGTACTTC. Translating gives CAWSVPLIGGEQYF.